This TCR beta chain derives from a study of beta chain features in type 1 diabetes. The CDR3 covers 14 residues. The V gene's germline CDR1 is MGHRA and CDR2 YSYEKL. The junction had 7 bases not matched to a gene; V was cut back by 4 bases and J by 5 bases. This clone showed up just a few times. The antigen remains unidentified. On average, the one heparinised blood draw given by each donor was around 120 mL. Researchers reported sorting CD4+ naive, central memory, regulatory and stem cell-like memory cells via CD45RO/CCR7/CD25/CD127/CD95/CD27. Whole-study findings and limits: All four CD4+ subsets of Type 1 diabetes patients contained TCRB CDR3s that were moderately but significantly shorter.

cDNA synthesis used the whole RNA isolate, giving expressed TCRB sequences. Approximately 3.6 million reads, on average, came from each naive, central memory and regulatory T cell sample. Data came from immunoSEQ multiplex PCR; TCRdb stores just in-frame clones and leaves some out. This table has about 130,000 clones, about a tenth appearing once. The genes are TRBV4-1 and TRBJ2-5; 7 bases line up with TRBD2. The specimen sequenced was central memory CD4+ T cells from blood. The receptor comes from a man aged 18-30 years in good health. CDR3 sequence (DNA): TGCGCCAGCAGCCGCGGGGAGGGCTCTGAGACCCAGTACTTC. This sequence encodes CASSRGEGSETQYF.